A selection of T cell receptor beta chains follows, all from one sample in a study of T cells after yellow fever vaccination. TCRdb recomputed calls from the 5' RACE reads with MiXCR, one row per CDR3 protein. The data contain around 100,000 distinct CDR3 sequences, 7.5% to 9.5% of them singletons. The sample here was CD8+ T cells sorted from PBMCs, taken 45 days after the yellow fever booster vaccination. These receptor sequences come from a young man who received the YFV17D yellow fever vaccine. CDR3s include the opening cysteine and the closing phenylalanine or tryptophan.

v_call	cdr3_length	j_call	cdr3_aa
TRBV19	16	TRBJ2-1	CASRTTSGITYNEQFF
TRBV5-1	16	TRBJ2-3	CASSPGLAGITDTQYF
TRBV13	15	TRBJ2-1	CASSPREGGLSEQFF
TRBV29-1	12	TRBJ2-2	CSVFGTTGELFF
TRBV6-2/TRBV6-3	13	TRBJ1-5	CASSYDTGQPQHF
TRBV29-1	14	TRBJ2-5	CSVTSSKGQETQYF
TRBV7-9	12	TRBJ1-1	CASNRGNTEAFF
TRBV28	16	TRBJ2-1	CASSPLAGGRYNEQFF
TRBV7-2	15	TRBJ2-7	CASSSLTGRTDEQYF
TRBV7-9	14	TRBJ1-1	CASSLDGKGTEAFF
TRBV4-3	14	TRBJ2-1	CASSQESSDNEQFF
TRBV4-3	16	TRBJ2-7	CASSQESLRGDREQYF
TRBV28	15	TRBJ2-1	CASSFGLADYNEQFF
TRBV5-1	13	TRBJ2-7	CASSPGDIYEQYF
TRBV7-2	16	TRBJ2-3	CASSLVPRGNADTQYF